In its sample, the clone carrying this TCR beta chain was seen a few times. Other DNA sequences of this sample code for an identical CDR3. Ahead of thyroid surgery, no patient had received treatment of any kind. Original analysis: Clinicopathological groups of papillary thyroid cancer showed CDR3 differences that were used to build a distant-metastasis classifier. TCRdb re-called the PCR reads with MiXCR. The V and J calls come from TCRdb's annotation, not from the publication. The sample comprises about 7,100 clones, about a third of which are singletons, and around 33% rests with the top ten. The entry originates in a study of metastatic and nonmetastatic thyroid tumors. Study-level background: From malignant and benign thyroid patients, repertoires in blood and in tumor or nodule tissue were compared.

The CDR3 loop spans 15 amino acids. The germline gives CDR1 MNHEY, CDR2 SVGAGI. V was trimmed by 3 bases and J by 0 bases, leaving 9 bases between them. The J gene is TRBJ1-3, the V gene TRBV6-5, with D perhaps TRBD1 (5 bases). The sequenced sample was adjacent normal tissue. This sequence was found in a female donor with papillary thyroid cancer or a benign thyroid nodule (not recorded which). Some clones in this sample may be carry-over from other donors' samples. CDR3 bases: TGTGCCAGCAGTTATATTGGGGGCTCTGGAAACACCATATATTTT. Amino acid sequence: CASSYIGGSGNTIYF.